This TCR beta chain was recorded in a study of molecular identifiers for immune sequencing clone quantification. Study findings and constraints: More than 97% of effector molecules, versus under 1% of naive-cell molecules, belonged to clones above 20 RNA copies. Investigators reportedly could detect spiked Jurkat TCR RNA from one cell among about a million naive cells.

MiXCR, applied by TCRdb to the PCR reads, yields one record per CDR3 protein. The sample lists 35,000 or so distinct CDR3 sequences; approximately 17% were seen once. This clonotype was observed a few times. Its target is not known. V shed 3 bases and J 6 bases; nucleotides not matched to a gene: 8. Germline V gene data show CDR1 as LGHDT and CDR2 as YNNKEL (reference sequence). This CDR3 is 16 amino acids long. The sorting of naive CD8 T cells used the CD8+CD4-CCR7+CD45RA+ phenotype. The sample taken for sequencing was naive CD8+ T cells from blood, with Jurkat cell RNA spiked in. Noted subset: FACS-sorted CD8+CD4-CCR7+CD45RA+ naive T cells. This sequence originates from a human donor in good health. Some libraries in this study had Jurkat cell RNA spiked in. V and J are TRBV3-1 and TRBJ2-2, with 9 bases aligning to TRBD2. In nucleotides, the CDR3 is TGTGCCAGCAGCCACTTTAGCGGGAGCCTCGCCGGGGAGCTGTTTTTT. Its translation is CASSHFSGSLAGELFF. Drawing the rest from reference TRBV3-1 and TRBJ2-2, the complete variable domain is DTAVSQTPKYLVTQMGNDKSIKCEQNLGHDTMYWYKQDSKKFLKIMFSYNNKELIINETVPNRFSPKSPDKAHLNLHINSLELGDSAVYFCASSHFSGSLAGELFFGEGSRLTVL.